This T cell receptor (beta chain) was identified during a study of radiotherapy plus CTLA-4 blockade in lung cancer. Study at large: An objective response was seen in 15% to 20% of patients, and disease control in over 25%. Study observations and caveats: Blood saw expansion of tumor-derived TCR clones after radiotherapy plus ipilimumab. Interferon-beta, together with early blood T cell clone dynamics, reportedly best predicted response.

Clones were sequenced by immunoSEQ multiplex PCR, and TCRdb holds only the in-frame ones, with some missing. In the table there are about 82,000 clones, more than 70% of which are singletons. The study gave focal radiation plus ipilimumab CTLA-4 blockade to patients with chemo-refractory metastatic non-small-cell lung cancer. Points on this clone: Its antigen is undetermined.

The clonotype comes from a human donor with non-small cell lung cancer that progressed on radiotherapy plus ipilimumab. The sequences come from peripheral blood, collected from a patient treated with radiotherapy plus ipilimumab.

The CDR3 region has the DNA TGCAGCGTTGAAATCCGGGCAGGGGTTTCCTACGAGCAGTACTTC. Translating it yields CSVEIRAGVSYEQYF. This sequence joins TRBV29-1 and TRBJ2-7; the D gene is possibly TRBD1 (6 bases). V lost 2 bases and J lost 1, with 15 bases in between. The CDR3 extends over 15 amino acids. In germline, CDR1 is SQVTM, CDR2 ANQGSEA.